This T cell receptor beta chain was sequenced during a study of blood T cell repertoires in COVID-19. Study overall: Some COVID-19 samples were acute and others convalescent; all came from the United States, Italy and Spain. T cells, B-cell-depleted T cells, or PBMCs provided the cDNA or gDNA that served as material.

This CDR3 is built from 15 residues. Germline V CDR1 and CDR2: GTSNPN, SVGIG (reference sequence). The germline V and J ends were trimmed by 2 bases and 1 base, with 11 bases remaining between them. The authors' processing: Nucleated cell counts were estimated from reference gene primer amplification. The protocol was immunoSEQ multiplex PCR, while the TCRdb copy is restricted to in-frame clones and leaves out a portion. Clonal size and the V and J genes are those of that table, whereas D and trimming came from the DNA. Of some 200,000 clones listed, about nine tenths are singletons. The sequence derives from a man at least 80 years old with acute or convalescent COVID-19. The J gene is TRBJ1-4, the V gene TRBV30; D not certain. Sequencing was done on a sample of peripheral blood. This CDR3 reads CAWSIPTGTNEKLFF. DNA of the CDR3: TGTGCCTGGAGTATCCCCACCGGAACTAATGAAAAACTGTTTTTT.